The source of this T cell receptor beta chain is a study of cutaneous CD30+ T cell lymphoproliferative disorder and hepatitis E (dated by TCRdb to the late 2010s). On this clone: Its target antigen remains unknown. Per-base qualities were not stored, and no clone one base away is much larger.

The library relied on the immunoSEQ multiplex PCR assay. TCRdb retrieved this table from immuneACCESS and kept in-frame rearrangements only. Not all clones are present; in checked studies, unresolved V genes account for under half, and no reason is known for the remainder. The sample yields about 7,700 clones; roughly 70% were counted once. About 1.1% of the sample is held by the ten biggest clonotypes. This TCR was recovered from a human donor with a cutaneous T cell lymphoproliferative disorder associated with hepatitis E virus. Material: blood.

The CDR3: CASSPYRGPGDEQFF. The DNA is as follows: TGTGCCAGCAGCCCTTACAGGGGGCCGGGCGATGAGCAGTTCTTC. In this chain, TRBV28 is recombined with TRBJ2-1; TRBD1 agrees with 9 junctional bases. The CDR3 spans 15 residues, from the cysteine through the phenylalanine. The DNA shown is the 45-base CDR3, in frame from base 1. The germline V end is reduced by 6 bases and the J end by 8 bases; junction bases left unmatched: 11. CDR1 and CDR2 were assigned from the germline V gene as MDHEN and SYDVKM.